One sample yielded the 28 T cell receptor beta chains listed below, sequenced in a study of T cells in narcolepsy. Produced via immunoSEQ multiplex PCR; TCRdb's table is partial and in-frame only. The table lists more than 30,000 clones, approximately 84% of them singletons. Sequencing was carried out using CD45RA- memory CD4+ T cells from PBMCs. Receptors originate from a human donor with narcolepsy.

The CDR3 DNA follows: TGTGCCAGCACCACCTCTCGGGGGATTTCGGAAAAACTGTTTTTT. It yields the protein CASTTSRGISEKLFF. V and J are TRBV28 and TRBJ1-4, with D perhaps TRBD1 (5 bases). CDR1 is MDHEN and CDR2 is SYDVKM in the germline V gene. The CDR3 has 15 amino acids. Trimming took 7 bases from V and 8 from J, leaving 20 bases between them.

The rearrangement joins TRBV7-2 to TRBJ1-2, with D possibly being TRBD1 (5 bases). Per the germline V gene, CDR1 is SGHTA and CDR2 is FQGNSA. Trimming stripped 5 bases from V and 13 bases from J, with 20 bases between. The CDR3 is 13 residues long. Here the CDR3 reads CASSARGRPSVTF. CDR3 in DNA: TGTGCCAGCAGCGCTAGGGGCCGGCCCAGCGTCACCTTC.

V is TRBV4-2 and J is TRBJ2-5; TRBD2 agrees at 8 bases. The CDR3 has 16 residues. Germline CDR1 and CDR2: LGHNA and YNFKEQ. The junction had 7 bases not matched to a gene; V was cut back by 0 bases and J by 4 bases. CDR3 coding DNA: TGTGCCAGCAGCCAAGATAGGCGGGGGGTTGGAGAGACCCAGTACTTC. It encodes CASSQDRRGVGETQYF.

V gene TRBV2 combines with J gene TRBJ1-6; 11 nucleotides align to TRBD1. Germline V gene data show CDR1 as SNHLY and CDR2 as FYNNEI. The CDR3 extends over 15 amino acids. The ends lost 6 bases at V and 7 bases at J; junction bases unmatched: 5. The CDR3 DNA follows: TGTGCCAGCAGATTGGACAGGGGGCTGAATTCACCCCTCCACTTT. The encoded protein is CASRLDRGLNSPLHF.

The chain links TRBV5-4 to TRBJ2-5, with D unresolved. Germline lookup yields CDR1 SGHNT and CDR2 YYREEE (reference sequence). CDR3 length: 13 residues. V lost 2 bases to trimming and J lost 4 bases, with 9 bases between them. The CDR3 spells CASSLPVGETQYF. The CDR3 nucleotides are TGTGCCAGCAGCTTACCGGTGGGAGAGACCCAGTACTTC.

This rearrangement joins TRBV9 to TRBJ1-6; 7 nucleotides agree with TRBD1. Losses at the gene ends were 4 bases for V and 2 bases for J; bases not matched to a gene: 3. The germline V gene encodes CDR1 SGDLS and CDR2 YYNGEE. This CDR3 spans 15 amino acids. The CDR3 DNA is TGTGCCAGCAGCTCAGGACAGGCCTATAATTCACCCCTCCACTTT. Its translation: CASSSGQAYNSPLHF.

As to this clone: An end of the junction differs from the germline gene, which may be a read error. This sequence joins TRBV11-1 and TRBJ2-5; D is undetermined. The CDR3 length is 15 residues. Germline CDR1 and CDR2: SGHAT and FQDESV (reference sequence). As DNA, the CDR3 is TGTGCCAGCAGTTTAGAAAACAAAATCCAAGAGACCCAGTACTTC. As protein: CASSLENKIQETQYF.

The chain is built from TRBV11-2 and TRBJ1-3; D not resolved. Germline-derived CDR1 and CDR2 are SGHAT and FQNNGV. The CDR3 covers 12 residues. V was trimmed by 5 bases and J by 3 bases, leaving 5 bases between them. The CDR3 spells CASSLLGNTIYF. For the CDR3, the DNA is TGTGCCAGCAGCCTCCTTGGAAACACCATATATTTT. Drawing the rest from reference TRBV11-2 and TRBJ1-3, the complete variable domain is EAGVAQSPRYKIIEKRQSVAFWCNPISGHATLYWYQQILGQGPKLLIQFQNNGVVDDSQLPKDRFSAERLKGVDSTLKIQPAKLEDSAVYLCASSLLGNTIYFGEGSWLTVV.

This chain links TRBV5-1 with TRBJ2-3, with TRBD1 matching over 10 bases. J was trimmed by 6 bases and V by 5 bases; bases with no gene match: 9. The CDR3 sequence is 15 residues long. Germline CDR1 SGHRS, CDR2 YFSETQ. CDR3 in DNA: TGCGCCAGCAGTCGGGTGGGACAGGGGCTCGATACGCAGTATTTT. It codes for CASSRVGQGLDTQYF.

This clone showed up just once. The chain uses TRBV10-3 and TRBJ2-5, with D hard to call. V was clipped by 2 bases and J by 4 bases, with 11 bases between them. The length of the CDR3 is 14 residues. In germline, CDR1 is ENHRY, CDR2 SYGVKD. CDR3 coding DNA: TGTGCCATCAGTGAGAGGGTAAAGGGAGAGACCCAGTACTTC. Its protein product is CAISERVKGETQYF.

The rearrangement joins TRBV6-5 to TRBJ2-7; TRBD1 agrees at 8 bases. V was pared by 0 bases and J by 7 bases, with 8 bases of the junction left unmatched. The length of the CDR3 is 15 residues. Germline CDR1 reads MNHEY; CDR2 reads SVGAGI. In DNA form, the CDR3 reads TGTGCCAGCAGTTACTCTAGGCAGGGGGCGAGGGAGCAGTACTTC. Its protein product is CASSYSRQGAREQYF.

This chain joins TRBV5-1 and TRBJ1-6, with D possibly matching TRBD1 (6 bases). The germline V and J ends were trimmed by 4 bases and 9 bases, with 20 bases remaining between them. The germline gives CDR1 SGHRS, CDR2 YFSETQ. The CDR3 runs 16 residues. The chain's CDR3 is CASSPARGARGSPLHF. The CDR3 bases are TGCGCCAGCAGCCCAGCTCGGGGGGCGAGGGGTTCACCCCTCCACTTT.

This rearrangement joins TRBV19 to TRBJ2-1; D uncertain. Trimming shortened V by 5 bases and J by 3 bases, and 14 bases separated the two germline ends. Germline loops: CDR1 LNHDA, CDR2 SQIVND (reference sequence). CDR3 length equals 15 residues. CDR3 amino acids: CASSLRAWVYNEQFF. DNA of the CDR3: TGTGCCAGTAGTCTCCGCGCTTGGGTCTACAATGAGCAGTTCTTC.

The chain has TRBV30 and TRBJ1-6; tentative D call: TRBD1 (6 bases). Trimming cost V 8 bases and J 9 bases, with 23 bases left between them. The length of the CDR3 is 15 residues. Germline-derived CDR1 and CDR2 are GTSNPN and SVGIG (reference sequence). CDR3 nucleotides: TGTGCCGGACGAACAGGGTCTTTAAGTAGTTCACCCCTCCACTTT. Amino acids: CAGRTGSLSSSPLHF.

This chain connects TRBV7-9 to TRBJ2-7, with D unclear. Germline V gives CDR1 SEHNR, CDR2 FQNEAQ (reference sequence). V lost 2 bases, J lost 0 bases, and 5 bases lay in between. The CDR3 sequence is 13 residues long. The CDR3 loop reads CASSLLNSYEQYF. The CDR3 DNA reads TGTGCCAGCAGCTTATTAAACTCCTACGAGCAGTACTTC.

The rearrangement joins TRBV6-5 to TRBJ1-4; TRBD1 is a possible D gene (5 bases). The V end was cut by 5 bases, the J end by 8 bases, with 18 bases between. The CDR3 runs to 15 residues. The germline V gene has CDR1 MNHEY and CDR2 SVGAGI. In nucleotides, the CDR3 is TGTGCCAGCAGTCAAAAACAGGAGCTAAGGGAAAAACTGTTTTTT. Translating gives CASSQKQELREKLFF.

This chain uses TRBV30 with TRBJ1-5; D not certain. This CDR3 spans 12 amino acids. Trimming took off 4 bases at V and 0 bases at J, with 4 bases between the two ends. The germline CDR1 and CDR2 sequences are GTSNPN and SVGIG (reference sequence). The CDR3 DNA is TGTGCCTGGACACATAGCAATCAGCCCCAGCATTTT. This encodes CAWTHSNQPQHF. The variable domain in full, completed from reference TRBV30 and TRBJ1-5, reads SQTIHQWPATLVQPVGSPLSLECTVEGTSNPNLYWYRQAAGRGLQLLFYSVGIGQISSEVPQNLSASRPQDRQFILSSKKLLLSDSGFYLCAWTHSNQPQHFGDGTRLSIL.

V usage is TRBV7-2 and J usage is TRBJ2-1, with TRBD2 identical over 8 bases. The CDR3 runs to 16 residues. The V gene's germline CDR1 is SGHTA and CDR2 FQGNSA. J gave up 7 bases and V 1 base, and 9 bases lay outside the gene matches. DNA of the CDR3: TGTGCCAGCAGCTTAGTCCCCAGCGGGGGTTGGAATGAGCAGTTCTTC. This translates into CASSLVPSGGWNEQFF.

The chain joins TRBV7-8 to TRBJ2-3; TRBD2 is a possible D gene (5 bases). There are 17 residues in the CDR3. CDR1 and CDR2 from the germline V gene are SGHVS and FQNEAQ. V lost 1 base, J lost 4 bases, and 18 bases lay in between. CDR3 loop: CASSLDLTEAGADTQYF. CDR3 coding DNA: TGTGCCAGCAGCTTAGATCTAACCGAGGCCGGGGCAGATACGCAGTATTTT. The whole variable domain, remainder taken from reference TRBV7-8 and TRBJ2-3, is GAGVSQSPRYKVAKRGQDVALRCDPISGHVSLFWYQQALGQGPEFLTYFQNEAQLDKSGLPSDRFFAERPEGSVSTLKIQRTQQEDSAVYLCASSLDLTEAGADTQYFGPGTRLTVL.

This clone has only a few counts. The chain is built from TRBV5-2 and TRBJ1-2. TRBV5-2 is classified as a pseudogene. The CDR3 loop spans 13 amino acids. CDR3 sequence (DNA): TGTGCCAGCAACGTACGAAAGACCTATGGCTACACCTTC. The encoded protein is CASNVRKTYGYTF.

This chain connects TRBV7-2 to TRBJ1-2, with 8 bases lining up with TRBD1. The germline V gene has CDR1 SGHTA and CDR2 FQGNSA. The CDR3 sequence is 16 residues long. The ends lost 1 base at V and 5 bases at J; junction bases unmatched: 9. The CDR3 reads CASSLGGRGRVYGYTF. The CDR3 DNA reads TGTGCCAGCAGCTTAGGGGGCAGGGGGCGTGTATATGGCTACACCTTC.

Written as DNA, the CDR3 is TGCGCCAGCAGTGCTAGCGGGCCCAGTGAGCAGTACTTC. Its protein product is CASSASGPSEQYF. This chain uses TRBV10-1 with TRBJ2-7; TRBD2 agrees at 8 bases. With 4 bases clipped from V and 7 bases from J, the junction kept 6 bases outside the gene matches. CDR1 is WNHNN and CDR2 is SYGVQD in the germline V gene (reference sequence). This CDR3 is 13 amino acids long.

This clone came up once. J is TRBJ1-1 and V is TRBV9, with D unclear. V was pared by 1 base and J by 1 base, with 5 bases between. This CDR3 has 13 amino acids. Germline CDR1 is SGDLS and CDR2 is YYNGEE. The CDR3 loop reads CASSVSGNTEAFF. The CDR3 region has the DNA TGTGCCAGCAGCGTATCGGGGAACACTGAAGCTTTCTTT. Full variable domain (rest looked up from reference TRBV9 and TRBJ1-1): DSGVTQTPKHLITATGQRVTLRCSPRSGDLSVYWYQQSLDQGLQFLIQYYNGEERAKGNILERFSAQQFPDLHSELNLSSLELGDSALYFCASSVSGNTEAFFGQGTRLTVV.

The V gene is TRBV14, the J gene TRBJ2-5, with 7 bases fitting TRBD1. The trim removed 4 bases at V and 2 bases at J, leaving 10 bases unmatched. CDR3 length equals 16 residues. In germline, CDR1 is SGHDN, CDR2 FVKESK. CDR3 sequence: CASSRYSGTAQETQYF. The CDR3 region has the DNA TGTGCCAGCAGCCGGTACTCAGGGACAGCTCAAGAGACCCAGTACTTC.

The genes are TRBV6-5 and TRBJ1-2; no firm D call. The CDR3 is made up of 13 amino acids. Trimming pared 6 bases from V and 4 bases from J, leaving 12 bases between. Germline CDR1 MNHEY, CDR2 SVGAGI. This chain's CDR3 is CASSTPKGYGYTF. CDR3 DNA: TGTGCCAGCAGCACTCCTAAGGGCTATGGCTACACCTTC.

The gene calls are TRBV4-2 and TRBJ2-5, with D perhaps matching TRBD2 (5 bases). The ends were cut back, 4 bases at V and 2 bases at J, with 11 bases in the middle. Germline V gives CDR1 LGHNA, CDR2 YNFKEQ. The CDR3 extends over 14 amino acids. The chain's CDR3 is CASSPPTSQETQYF. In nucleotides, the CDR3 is TGTGCCAGCAGCCCTCCTACTAGTCAAGAGACCCAGTACTTC.

The CDR3 loop is CASSTPGSYTQYF. CDR3 nucleotide sequence: TGTGCCAGTAGTACCCCCGGAAGTTATACGCAGTATTTT. This chain links TRBV19 with TRBJ2-3, with D hard to call. Germline V CDR1 and CDR2: LNHDA, SQIVND (reference sequence). Deletions cut 4 bases from V and 7 bases from J, with 12 bases between. The CDR3 extends over 13 amino acids.

This CDR3 is CASSPDLGTPLKGYTF. CDR3 bases: TGTGCCAGCAGTCCTGATCTCGGGACACCCCTGAAGGGATACACCTTC. The V gene is TRBV25-1, the J gene TRBJ1-2; D may be TRBD1 (6 bases). This CDR3 contains 16 residues. Germline loops: CDR1 MGHDK, CDR2 SYGVNS. The germline V and J ends were trimmed by 5 bases and 11 bases, with 27 bases remaining between them.